The source of this TCR beta chain is a study of blood T cell repertoires in COVID-19. Study-level information: PBMCs, B-cell-depleted T cells, or T cells provided the cDNA or gDNA that made up the material.

Only one count was recorded for this clone. Assay used: immunoSEQ multiplex PCR; TCRdb lists only in-frame clones, some missing. The sample lists some 46,000 clones, less than 90% occurring once. Germline lookup yields CDR1 MNHNY and CDR2 SVGAGI (reference sequence). The trim removed 5 bases at V and 7 bases at J, leaving 15 bases unmatched. The CDR3 length is 17 residues. What was sequenced was peripheral blood. This TCR came from a man aged 55 to 70 with active COVID-19. This chain uses TRBV6-6 with TRBJ2-1; 9 nucleotides align to TRBD2. CDR3 bases: TGTGCCAGCAGTCAGGGGTCGGGCCTAGCGGGAAGGAATGAGCAGTTCTTC. Its protein is CASSQGSGLAGRNEQFF.